This T cell receptor (beta chain) was observed in a study of response to subunit inactivated influenza vaccine. The ends were cut back, 6 bases at V and 6 bases at J, with 15 bases in the middle. The CDR3 extends over 14 amino acids. Germline V lookup: CDR1 SEHNR, CDR2 FQNEAQ (reference sequence). This clonotype was recorded at least ten times. Its target is not known. Points from the study as a whole: Every seasonal influenza vaccination brings in few new T cells, the authors suggested.

Using its own MiXCR run on the RT-PCR reads, TCRdb lists one record per CDR3 protein. In the table there are about 650,000 distinct CDR3 sequences, 15% to 18% of which are singletons. The clonotype comes from a man aged 50-60 years who received an inactivated influenza vaccine. Specimen: PBMCs from blood, collected 11 to 12 days after vaccination. The V call is TRBV7-9, the J call TRBJ2-1; a weak D match, TRBD2 (7 bases). CDR3 sequence: CASRRGGFGNEQFF. CDR3 nucleotides: TGTGCCAGCAGGAGGGGGGGATTCGGCAATGAGCAGTTCTTC.